The rows below give T cell receptor beta chains drawn from one sample of a study of T cell repertoires in cytomegalovirus infection. TCRdb fed the reads into MiXCR, producing one record per CDR3 protein. In the table there are fewer than 550,000 distinct CDR3 sequences, more than 15% of which are singletons. The sample consisted of CD8+ T cells from PBMCs. These receptors all stem from a human donor in good health (CMV status not recorded). Some clones in this sample may be carry-over from other donors' samples. CDR3s include the opening cysteine and the closing phenylalanine or tryptophan. The D gene is left open where the match is weak. Only part of the rows carry a size: once, few, many, or a class if the clone is expanded.

-	15	TRBV4-1	many	TRBJ1-6	TGCGCCAGCAGCCTCACGTTGACGGGGGAATCACCCCTCCACTTT	CASSLTLTGESPLHF
-	13	TRBV7-9	many	TRBJ2-7	TGTGCCAGCAGCCCCCCGTTGGCCAACGAGCAGTACTTC	CASSPPLANEQYF
TRBD1	15	TRBV7-2	many	TRBJ2-5	TGTGCCAGCAGCTTAGGGACAGGGGGCGTAGAGACCCAGTACTTC	CASSLGTGGVETQYF
-	16	TRBV15	many	TRBJ2-5	TGTGCCACCAGCGAATCCCCCCTGGGACCACAAGAGACCCAGTACTTC	CATSESPLGPQETQYF
-	14	TRBV12-3/TRBV12-4	many	TRBJ1-1	TGTGCCAGCTCCTCTAAGGGGGGCGCGGGTCTCGCTTTCTTT	CASSSKGGAGLAFF
TRBD2	16	TRBV23-1	few	TRBJ2-1	TGCGCCAGCAGTCAATCTAGCGGGAGGCTGGATAATGAGCAGTTCTTC	CASSQSSGRLDNEQFF
-	10	TRBV2	many	TRBJ2-7	TGTGCCAGCCTTGGGGGCGAGCAGTACTTC	CASLGGEQYF
-	12	TRBV6-1	-	TRBJ2-2	TGTGCCAGCAGTGACGACACCGGGGAGCTGTTTTTT	CASSDDTGELFF
-	15	TRBV6-1	few	TRBJ2-1	TGTGCCAGCAGTTCCATGGCGGGGACCTACAATGAGCAGTTCTTC	CASSSMAGTYNEQFF
TRBD2	18	TRBV4-1	many	TRBJ2-2	TGCGCCAGCAGCCAGTCGCGGGGACTAGGAGGGTTTTCGTCGGAGCTGTTTTTT	CASSQSRGLGGFSSELFF
-	12	TRBV29-1	-	TRBJ1-1	TGCAGCGTAAATGGGGCTGAGGTGGAAGCTTTCTTT	CSVNGAEVEAFF
-	16	TRBV5-4	-	TRBJ2-3	TGTGCCAGCAGCCCGCGGGACGGTTCTAGCACAGATACGCAGTATTTT	CASSPRDGSSTDTQYF
-	14	TRBV27	-	TRBJ2-5	TGTGCCAGCAGCCCTTCCAGCGAGCAAGAGACCCAGTACTTC	CASSPSSEQETQYF
-	15	TRBV5-1	many	TRBJ2-2	TGCGCCAGCAGCGAATGGGACGAAAGCACCGGGGAGCTGTTTTTT	CASSEWDESTGELFF
TRBD1	14	TRBV7-8	many	TRBJ1-1	TGTGCCAGCAGCTCTAAACAGGGGGCAACTGAAGCTTTCTTT	CASSSKQGATEAFF
TRBD2	14	TRBV7-6	many	TRBJ2-5	TGTGCCAGCCTTAAGCGGGGGAATGAAGAGACCCAGTACTTC	CASLKRGNEETQYF
TRBD1	20	TRBV7-9	many	TRBJ2-1	TGTGCCAGCAGGATAGGGACAGGGGCTATCCAGAGGGTGTCCTACAATGAGCAGTTCTTC	CASRIGTGAIQRVSYNEQFF
-	14	TRBV4-2	-	TRBJ2-1	TGTGCCAGCAGCCAGTCCCGGGACATCGATGAGCAGTTCTTC	CASSQSRDIDEQFF
-	13	TRBV7-3	many	TRBJ1-2	TGTGCCAGCAGCCCAGGCCAGTACTATGGCTACACCTTC	CASSPGQYYGYTF
-	15	TRBV12-3/TRBV12-4	many	TRBJ2-7	TGTGCCAGCAGTTTGGGGGAGTTGGTGGCCTACGAGCAGTACTTC	CASSLGELVAYEQYF
TRBD2	16	TRBV12-3/TRBV12-4	many	TRBJ2-5	TGTGCCAGCAGTCTCCCCGGGACTAGCGGGGGAGAGACCCAGTACTTC	CASSLPGTSGGETQYF
-	13	TRBV9	-	TRBJ2-1	TGTGCCAGCAGCGTAGATAACCGGGATGAGCAGTTCTTC	CASSVDNRDEQFF
-	14	TRBV10-3	few	TRBJ1-1	TGTGCCATCAGTGAGTCGGGGACGAACACTGAAGCTTTCTTT	CAISESGTNTEAFF
-	11	TRBV27	-	TRBJ2-4	TGTGCCAGCAGTTCGCCCGACATTCAGTACTTC	CASSSPDIQYF
TRBD2	15	TRBV28	-	TRBJ2-3	TGTGCCAGCAGTTTCCTAGCGGGAGCTGCAGATACGCAGTATTTT	CASSFLAGAADTQYF
-	14	TRBV5-6	-	TRBJ1-2	TGTGCCAGCAGCTTGGCCAGCTCCTCATATGGCTACACCTTC	CASSLASSSYGYTF
-	15	TRBV19	many	TRBJ2-7	TGTGCCAGTACTGTCGGGTGGGGATCGGACTACGAGCAGTACTTC	CASTVGWGSDYEQYF
-	13	TRBV7-6	many	TRBJ1-6	TGTGCCAGCAGCTTCACAGGGAATTCACCCCTCCACTTT	CASSFTGNSPLHF
TRBD1	13	TRBV6-6	-	TRBJ2-7	TGTGCCAGCAGTTACCGACAGGGCGGGGAGCAGTACTTC	CASSYRQGGEQYF
-	15	TRBV4-1	-	TRBJ1-4	TGCGCCAGCAGCCAAGTAACTGGGGTTAGTGAAAAACTGTTTTTT	CASSQVTGVSEKLFF